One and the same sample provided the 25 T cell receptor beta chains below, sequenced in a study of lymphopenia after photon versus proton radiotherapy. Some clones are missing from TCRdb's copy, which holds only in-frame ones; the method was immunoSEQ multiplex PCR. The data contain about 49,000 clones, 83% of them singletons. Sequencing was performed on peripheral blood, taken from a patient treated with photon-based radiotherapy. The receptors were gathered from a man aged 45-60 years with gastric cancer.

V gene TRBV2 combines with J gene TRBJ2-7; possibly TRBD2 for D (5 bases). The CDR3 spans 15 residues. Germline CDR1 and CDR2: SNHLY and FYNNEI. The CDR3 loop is CAFLILRGALGEQYF. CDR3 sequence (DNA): TGTGCTTTTCTTATACTCCGGGGAGCCCTTGGCGAGCAGTACTTC.

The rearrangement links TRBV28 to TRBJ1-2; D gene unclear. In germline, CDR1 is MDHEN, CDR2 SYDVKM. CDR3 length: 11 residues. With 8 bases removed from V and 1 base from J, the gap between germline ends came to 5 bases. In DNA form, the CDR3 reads TGTGCCAGCTCGGGTAACTATGGCTACACCTTC. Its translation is CASSGNYGYTF.

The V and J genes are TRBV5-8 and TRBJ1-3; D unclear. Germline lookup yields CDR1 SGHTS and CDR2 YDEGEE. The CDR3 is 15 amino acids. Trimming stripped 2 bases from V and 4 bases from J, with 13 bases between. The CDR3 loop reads CASSLGSREGNTIYF. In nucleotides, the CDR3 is TGTGCCAGCAGCTTAGGATCCAGAGAAGGAAACACCATATATTTT.

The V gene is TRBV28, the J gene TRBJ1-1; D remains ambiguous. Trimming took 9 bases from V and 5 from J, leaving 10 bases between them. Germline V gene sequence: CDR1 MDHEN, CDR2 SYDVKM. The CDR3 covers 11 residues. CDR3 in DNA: TGTGCCAGTTTGTTGAGAACTGAAGCTTTCTTT. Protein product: CASLLRTEAFF. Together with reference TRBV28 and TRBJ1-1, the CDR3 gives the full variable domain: DVKVTQSSRYLVKRTGEKVFLECVQDMDHENMFWYRQDPGLGLRLIYFSYDVKMKEKGDIPEGYSVSREKKERFSLILESASTNQTSMYLCASLLRTEAFFGQGTRLTVV.

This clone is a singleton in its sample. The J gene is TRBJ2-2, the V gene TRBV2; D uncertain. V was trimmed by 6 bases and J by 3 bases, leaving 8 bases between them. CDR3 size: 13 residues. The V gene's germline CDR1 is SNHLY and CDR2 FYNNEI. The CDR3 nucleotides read TGTGCCAGCAGCGTCTATGACACCGGGGAGCTGTTTTTT. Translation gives CASSVYDTGELFF.

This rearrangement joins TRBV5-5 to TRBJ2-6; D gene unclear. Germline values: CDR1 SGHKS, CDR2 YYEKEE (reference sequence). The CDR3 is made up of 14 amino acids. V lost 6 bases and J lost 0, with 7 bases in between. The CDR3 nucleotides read TGTGCCAGCACGATCGGCTCTGGGGCCAACGTCCTGACTTTC. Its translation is CASTIGSGANVLTF.

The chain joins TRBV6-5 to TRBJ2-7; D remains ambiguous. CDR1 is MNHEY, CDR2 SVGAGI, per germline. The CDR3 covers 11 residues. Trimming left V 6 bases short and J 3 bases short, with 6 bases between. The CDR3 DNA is TGTGCCAGCAGGTCCGACTACGAGCAGTACTTC. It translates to CASRSDYEQYF.

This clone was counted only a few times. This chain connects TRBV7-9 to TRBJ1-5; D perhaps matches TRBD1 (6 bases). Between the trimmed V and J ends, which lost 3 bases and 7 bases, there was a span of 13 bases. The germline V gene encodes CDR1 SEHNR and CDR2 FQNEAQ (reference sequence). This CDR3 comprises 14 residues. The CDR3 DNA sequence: TGTGCCAGCAGCTTCGGGGGCTCCAAGCAGCCCCAGCATTTT. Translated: CASSFGGSKQPQHF.

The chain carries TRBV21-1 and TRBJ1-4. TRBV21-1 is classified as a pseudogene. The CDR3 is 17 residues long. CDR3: CASIGKVCGVDNEKLFF. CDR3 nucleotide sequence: TGTGCCAGCATCGGAAAGGTTTGTGGGGTTGATAATGAAAAACTGTTTTTT.

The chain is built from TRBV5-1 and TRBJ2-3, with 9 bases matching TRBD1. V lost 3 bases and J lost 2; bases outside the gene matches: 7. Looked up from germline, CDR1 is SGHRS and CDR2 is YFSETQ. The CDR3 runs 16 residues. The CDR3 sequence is CASSSGQGRPTDTQYF. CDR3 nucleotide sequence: TGCGCCAGCAGCTCCGGACAGGGGAGGCCCACAGATACGCAGTATTTT. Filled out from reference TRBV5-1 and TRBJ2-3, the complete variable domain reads KAGVTQTPRYLIKTRGQQVTLSCSPISGHRSVSWYQQTPGQGLQFLFEYFSETQRNKGNFPGRFSGRQFSNSRSEMNVSTLELGDSALYLCASSSGQGRPTDTQYFGPGTRLTVL.

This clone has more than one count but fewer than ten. The DNA of the CDR3 is TGTGCCAGCTCCCCCGGGACTACCTCCTACGAGCAGTACTTC. Amino acids: CASSPGTTSYEQYF. V gene TRBV27 combines with J gene TRBJ2-7; TRBD2 matches at 7 bases. Trimming removed 8 bases from V and 0 bases from J; junction bases left unmatched: 7. Germline lookup yields CDR1 MNHEY and CDR2 SMNVEV (reference sequence). The CDR3 totals 14 residues.

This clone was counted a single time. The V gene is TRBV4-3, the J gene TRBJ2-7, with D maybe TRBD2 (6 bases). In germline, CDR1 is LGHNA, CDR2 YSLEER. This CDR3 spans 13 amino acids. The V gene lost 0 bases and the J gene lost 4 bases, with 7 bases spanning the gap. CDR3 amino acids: CASSQDGGYEQYF. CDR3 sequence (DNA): TGCGCCAGCAGCCAAGATGGGGGGTACGAGCAGTACTTC.

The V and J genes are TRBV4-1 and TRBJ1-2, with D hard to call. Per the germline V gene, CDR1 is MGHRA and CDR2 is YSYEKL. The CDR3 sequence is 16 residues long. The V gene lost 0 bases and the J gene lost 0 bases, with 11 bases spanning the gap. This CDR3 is CASSQESPRTNYGYTF. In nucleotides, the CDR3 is TGCGCCAGCAGCCAAGAATCACCCAGAACTAACTATGGCTACACCTTC.

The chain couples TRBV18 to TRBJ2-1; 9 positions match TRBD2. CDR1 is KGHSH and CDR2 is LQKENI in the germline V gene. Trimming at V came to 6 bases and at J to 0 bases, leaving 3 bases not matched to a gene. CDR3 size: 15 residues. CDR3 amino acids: CASSLTSGSYNEQFF. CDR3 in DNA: TGTGCCAGCTCCCTGACTAGCGGCTCCTACAATGAGCAGTTCTTC.

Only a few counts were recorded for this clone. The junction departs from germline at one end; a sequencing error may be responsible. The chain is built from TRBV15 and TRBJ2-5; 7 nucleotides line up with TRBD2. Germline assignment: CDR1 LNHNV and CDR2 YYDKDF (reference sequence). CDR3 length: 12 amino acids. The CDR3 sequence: CATSGVQETQYF. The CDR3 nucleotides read TGTGCTACCAGCGGGGTACAAGAGACCCAGTACTTC.

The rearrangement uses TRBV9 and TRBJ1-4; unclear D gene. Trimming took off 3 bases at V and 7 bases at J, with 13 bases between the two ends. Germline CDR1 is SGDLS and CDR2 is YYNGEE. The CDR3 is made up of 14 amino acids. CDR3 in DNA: TGTGCCAGCAGCGCGCGCCCGAGTGGTGAAAAACTGTTTTTT. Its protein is CASSARPSGEKLFF.

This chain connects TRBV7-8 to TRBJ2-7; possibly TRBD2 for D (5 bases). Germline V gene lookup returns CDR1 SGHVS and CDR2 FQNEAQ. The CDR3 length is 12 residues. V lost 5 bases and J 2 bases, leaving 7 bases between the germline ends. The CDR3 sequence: CASSQTTYEQYF. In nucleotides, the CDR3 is TGTGCCAGCAGCCAGACTACCTACGAGCAGTACTTC.

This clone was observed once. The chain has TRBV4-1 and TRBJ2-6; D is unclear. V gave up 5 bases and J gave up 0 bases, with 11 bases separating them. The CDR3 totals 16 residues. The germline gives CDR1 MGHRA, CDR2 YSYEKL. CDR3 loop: CASSYLLISGANVLTF. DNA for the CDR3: TGCGCCAGCAGCTACTTACTGATCTCTGGGGCCAACGTCCTGACTTTC.

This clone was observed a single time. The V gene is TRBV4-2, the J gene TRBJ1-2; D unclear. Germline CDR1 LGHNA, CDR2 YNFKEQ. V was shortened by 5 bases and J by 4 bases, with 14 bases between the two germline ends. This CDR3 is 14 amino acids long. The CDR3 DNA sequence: TGTGCCAGCAGCTTGCCGGGGAATTTCTATGGCTACACCTTC. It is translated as CASSLPGNFYGYTF.

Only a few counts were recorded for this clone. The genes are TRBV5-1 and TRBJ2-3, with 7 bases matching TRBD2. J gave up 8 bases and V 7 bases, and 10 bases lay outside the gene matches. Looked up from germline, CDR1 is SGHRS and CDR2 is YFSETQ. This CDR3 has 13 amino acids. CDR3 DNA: TGCGCCAGCGGGACCGGGGGGTCGGGTACGCAGTATTTT. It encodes CASGTGGSGTQYF.

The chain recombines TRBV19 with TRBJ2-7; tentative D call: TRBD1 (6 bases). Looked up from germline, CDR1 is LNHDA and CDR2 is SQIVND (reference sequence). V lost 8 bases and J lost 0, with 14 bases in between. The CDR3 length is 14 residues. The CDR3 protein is CASQPGHSSYEQYF. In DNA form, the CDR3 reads TGTGCCAGTCAACCGGGACATAGCTCCTACGAGCAGTACTTC.

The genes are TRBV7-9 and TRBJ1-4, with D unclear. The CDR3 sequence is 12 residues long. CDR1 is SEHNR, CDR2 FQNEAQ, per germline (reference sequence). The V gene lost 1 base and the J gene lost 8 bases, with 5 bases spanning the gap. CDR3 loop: CASSLEDEKLFF. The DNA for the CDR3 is TGTGCCAGCAGCTTAGAGGACGAAAAACTGTTTTTT.

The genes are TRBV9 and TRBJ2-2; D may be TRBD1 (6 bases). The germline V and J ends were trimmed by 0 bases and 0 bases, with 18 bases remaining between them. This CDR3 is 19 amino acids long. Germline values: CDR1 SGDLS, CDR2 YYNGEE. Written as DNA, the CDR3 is TGTGCCAGCAGCGTAGGTCCCTTAACAGGGTACGCGAACACCGGGGAGCTGTTTTTT. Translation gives CASSVGPLTGYANTGELFF.

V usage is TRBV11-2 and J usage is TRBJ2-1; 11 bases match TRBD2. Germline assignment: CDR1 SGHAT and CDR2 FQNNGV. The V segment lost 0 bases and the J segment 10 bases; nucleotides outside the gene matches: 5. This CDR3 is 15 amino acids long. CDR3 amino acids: CASSLDGLAGGEQFF. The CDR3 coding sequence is TGTGCCAGCAGCTTAGATGGGCTAGCGGGAGGCGAGCAGTTCTTC.

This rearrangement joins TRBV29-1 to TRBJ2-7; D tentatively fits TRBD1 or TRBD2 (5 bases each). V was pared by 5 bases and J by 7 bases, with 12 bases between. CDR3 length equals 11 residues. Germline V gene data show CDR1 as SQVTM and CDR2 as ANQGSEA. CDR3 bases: TGCAGCGTTATGGGGGTTGGAGAGCAGTACTTC. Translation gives CSVMGVGEQYF.